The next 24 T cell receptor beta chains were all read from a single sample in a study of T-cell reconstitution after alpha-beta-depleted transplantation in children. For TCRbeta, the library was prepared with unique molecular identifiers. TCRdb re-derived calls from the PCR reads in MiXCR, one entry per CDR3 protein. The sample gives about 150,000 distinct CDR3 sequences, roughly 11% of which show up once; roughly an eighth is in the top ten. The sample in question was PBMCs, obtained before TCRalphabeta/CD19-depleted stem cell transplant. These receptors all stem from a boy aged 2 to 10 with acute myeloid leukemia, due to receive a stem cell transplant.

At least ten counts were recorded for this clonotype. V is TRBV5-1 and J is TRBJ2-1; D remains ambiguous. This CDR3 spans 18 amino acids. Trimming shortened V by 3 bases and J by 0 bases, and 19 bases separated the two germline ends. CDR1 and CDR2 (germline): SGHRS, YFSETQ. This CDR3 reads CASSSTTSARPSYNEQFF. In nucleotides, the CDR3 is TGCGCCAGCAGCTCCACTACCTCGGCCCGTCCCTCCTACAATGAGCAGTTCTTC.

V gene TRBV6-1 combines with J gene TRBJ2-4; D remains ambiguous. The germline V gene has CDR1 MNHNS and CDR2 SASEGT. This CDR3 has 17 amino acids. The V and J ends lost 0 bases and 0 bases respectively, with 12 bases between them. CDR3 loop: CASSEARGEIAKNIQYF. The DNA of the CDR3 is TGTGCCAGCAGTGAAGCGCGTGGGGAAATAGCCAAAAACATTCAGTACTTC.

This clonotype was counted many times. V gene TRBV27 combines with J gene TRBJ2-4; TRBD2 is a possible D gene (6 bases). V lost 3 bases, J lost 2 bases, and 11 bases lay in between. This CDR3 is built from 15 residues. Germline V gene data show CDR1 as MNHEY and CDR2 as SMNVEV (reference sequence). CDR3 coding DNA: TGTGCCAGCAGTTTGACGGGAGTTTCCAAAAACATTCAGTACTTC. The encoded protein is CASSLTGVSKNIQYF.

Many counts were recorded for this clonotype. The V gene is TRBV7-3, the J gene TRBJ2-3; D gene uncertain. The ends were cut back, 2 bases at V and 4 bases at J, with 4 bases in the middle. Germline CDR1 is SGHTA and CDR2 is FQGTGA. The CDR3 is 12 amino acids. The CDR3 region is CASSLGPDTQYF. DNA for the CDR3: TGTGCCAGCAGCTTAGGGCCAGATACGCAGTATTTT.

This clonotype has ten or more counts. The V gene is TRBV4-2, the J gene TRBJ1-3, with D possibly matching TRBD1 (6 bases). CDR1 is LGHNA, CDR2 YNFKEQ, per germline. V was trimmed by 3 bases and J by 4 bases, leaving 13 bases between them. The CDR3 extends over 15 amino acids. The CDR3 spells CASSQDRDTGNTIYF. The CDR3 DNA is TGTGCCAGCAGCCAGGACCGGGACACAGGAAACACCATATATTTT.

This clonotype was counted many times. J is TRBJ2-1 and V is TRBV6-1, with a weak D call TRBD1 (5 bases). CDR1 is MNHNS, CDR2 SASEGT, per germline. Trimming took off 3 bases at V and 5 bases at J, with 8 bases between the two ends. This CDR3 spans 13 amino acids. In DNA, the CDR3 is TGTGCCAGCAGTGAGGACACTCACAATGAGCAGTTCTTC. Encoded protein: CASSEDTHNEQFF.

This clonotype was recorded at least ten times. The CDR3, as DNA: TGTGCCAGCAGTTACTCCTTTACTAGCGTAAACAATGAGCAGTTCTTC. Translating gives CASSYSFTSVNNEQFF. The chain links TRBV6-5 to TRBJ2-1, with 7 nucleotides matching TRBD2. The CDR3 runs to 16 residues. From germline, CDR1 is MNHEY and CDR2 SVGAGI. Trimming cost V 0 bases and J 5 bases; bases outside gene matches: 7.

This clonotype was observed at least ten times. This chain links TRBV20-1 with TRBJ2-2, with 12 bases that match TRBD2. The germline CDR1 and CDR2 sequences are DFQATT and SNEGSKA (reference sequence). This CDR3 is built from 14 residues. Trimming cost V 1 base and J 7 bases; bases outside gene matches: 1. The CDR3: CSARVLAGGGELFF. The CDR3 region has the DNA TGCAGTGCTAGAGTACTAGCGGGGGGCGGGGAGCTGTTTTTT.

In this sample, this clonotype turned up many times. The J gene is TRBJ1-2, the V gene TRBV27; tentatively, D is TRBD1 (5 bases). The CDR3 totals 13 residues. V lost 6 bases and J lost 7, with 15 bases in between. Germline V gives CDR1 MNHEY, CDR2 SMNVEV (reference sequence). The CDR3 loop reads CASSPDMRGGYTF. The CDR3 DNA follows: TGTGCCAGCAGCCCCGATATGAGGGGTGGCTACACCTTC.

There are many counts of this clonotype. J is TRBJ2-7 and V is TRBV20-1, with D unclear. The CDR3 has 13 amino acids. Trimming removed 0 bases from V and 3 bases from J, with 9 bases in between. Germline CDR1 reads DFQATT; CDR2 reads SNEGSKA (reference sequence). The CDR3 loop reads CSARDLTGYEQYF. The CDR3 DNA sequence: TGCAGTGCTAGAGATCTGACTGGCTACGAGCAGTACTTC.

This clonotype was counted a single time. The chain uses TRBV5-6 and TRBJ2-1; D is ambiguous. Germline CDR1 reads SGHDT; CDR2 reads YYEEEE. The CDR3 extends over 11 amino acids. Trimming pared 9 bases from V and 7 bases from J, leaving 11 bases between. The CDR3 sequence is CAMGPGNEQFF. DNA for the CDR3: TGTGCCATGGGCCCCGGAAATGAGCAGTTCTTC.

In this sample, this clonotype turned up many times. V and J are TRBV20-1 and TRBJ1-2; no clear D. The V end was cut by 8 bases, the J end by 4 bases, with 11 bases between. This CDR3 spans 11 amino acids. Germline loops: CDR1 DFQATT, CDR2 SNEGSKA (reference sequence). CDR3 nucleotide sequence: TGCAGTTACGTAGGGAGCTATGGCTACACCTTC. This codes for CSYVGSYGYTF.

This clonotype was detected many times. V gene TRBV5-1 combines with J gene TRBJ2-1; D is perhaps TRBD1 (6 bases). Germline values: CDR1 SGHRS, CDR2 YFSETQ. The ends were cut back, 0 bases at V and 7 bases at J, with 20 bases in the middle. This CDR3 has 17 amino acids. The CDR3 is CASSLGAGGRFNNEQFF. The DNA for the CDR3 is TGCGCCAGCAGCTTGGGTGCTGGGGGCCGTTTTAATAATGAGCAGTTCTTC.

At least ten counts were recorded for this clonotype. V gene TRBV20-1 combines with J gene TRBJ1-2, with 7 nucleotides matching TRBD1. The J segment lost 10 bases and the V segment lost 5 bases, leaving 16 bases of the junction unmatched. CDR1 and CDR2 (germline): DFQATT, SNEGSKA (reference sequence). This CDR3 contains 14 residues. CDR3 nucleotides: TGCAGTGCTTGTGGGACAGAAAGGGGTACGGACTACACCTTC. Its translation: CSACGTERGTDYTF.

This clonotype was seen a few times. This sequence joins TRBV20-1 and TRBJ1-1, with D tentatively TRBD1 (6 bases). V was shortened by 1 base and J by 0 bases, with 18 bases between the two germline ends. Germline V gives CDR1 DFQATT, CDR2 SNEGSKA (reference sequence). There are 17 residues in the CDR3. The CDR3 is CSARVPGGGTVNTEAFF. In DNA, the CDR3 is TGCAGTGCTAGAGTCCCGGGGGGGGGCACTGTGAACACTGAAGCTTTCTTT.

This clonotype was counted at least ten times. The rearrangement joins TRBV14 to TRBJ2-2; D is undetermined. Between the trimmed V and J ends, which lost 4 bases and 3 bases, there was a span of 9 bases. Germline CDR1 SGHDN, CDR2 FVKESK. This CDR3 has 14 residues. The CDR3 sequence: CASSRLLDTGELFF. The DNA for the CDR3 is TGTGCCAGCAGCCGCCTTTTGGACACCGGGGAGCTGTTTTTT.

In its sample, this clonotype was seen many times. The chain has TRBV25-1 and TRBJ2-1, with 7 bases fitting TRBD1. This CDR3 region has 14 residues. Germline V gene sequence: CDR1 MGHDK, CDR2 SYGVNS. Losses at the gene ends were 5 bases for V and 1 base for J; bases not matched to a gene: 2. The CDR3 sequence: CASSLDRSYNEQFF. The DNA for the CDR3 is TGTGCCAGCAGTTTGGACAGGTCCTACAATGAGCAGTTCTTC. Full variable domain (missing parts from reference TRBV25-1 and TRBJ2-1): EADIYQTPRYLVIGTGKKITLECSQTMGHDKMYWYQQDPGMELHLIHYSYGVNSTEKGDLSSESTVSRIRTEHFPLTLESARPSHTSQYLCASSLDRSYNEQFFGPGTRLTVL.

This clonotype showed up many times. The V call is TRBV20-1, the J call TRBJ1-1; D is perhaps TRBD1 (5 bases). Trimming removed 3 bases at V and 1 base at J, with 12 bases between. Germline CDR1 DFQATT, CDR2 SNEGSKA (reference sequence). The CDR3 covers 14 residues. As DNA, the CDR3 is TGCAGTGCTAGCTTGGGGGTGGGGAACACTGAAGCTTTCTTT. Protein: CSASLGVGNTEAFF.

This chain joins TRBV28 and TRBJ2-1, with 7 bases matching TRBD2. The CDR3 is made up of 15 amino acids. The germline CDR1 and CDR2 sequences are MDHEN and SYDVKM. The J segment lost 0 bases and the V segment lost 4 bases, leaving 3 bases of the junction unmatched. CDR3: CASSSAGSSYNEQFF. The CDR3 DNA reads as TGTGCCAGCAGTTCAGCGGGAAGCTCCTACAATGAGCAGTTCTTC.

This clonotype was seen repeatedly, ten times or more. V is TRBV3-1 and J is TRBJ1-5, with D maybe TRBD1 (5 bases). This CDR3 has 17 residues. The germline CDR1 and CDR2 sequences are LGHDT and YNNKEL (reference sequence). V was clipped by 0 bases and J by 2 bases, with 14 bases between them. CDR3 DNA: TGTGCCAGCAGCCAAGATAATGGGGGGATCGGCAATCAGCCCCAGCATTTT. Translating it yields CASSQDNGGIGNQPQHF. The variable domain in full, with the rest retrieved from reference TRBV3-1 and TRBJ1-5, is DTAVSQTPKYLVTQMGNDKSIKCEQNLGHDTMYWYKQDSKKFLKIMFSYNNKELIINETVPNRFSPKSPDKAHLNLHINSLELGDSAVYFCASSQDNGGIGNQPQHFGDGTRLSIL.

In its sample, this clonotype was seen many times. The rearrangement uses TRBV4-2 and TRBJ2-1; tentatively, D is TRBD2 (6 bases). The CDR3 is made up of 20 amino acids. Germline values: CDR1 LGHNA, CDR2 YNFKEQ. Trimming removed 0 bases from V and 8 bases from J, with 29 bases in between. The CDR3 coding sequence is TGTGCCAGCAGCCAAGAGGCCGGTATGGAGGGCGAGGGGCCTACATATGAGCAGTTCTTC. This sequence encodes CASSQEAGMEGEGPTYEQFF.

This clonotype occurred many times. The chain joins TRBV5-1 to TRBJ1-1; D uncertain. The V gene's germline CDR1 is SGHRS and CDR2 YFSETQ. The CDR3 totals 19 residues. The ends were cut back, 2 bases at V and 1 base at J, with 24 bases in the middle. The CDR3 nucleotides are TGCGCCAGCAGCTTTAGATATAGATTGGTTCTCGCTAAGAACACTGAAGCTTTCTTT. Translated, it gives CASSFRYRLVLAKNTEAFF.

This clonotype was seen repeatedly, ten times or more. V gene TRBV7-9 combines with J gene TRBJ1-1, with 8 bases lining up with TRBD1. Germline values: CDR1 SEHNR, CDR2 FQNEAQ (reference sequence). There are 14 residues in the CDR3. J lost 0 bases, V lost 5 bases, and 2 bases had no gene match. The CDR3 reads CASSRQGLNTEAFF. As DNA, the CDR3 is TGTGCCAGCAGCAGACAGGGGCTGAACACTGAAGCTTTCTTT.

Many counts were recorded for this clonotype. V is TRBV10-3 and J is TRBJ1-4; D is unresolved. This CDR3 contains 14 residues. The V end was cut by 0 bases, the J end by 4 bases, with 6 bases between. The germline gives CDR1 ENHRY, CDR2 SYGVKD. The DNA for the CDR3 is TGTGCCATCAGTGAGTCGGGCAGTAATGAAAAACTGTTTTTT. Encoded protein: CAISESGSNEKLFF.